These 5 T cell receptor beta chains came from one sample sequenced in a study of T cell responses to AZD1222 COVID-19 vaccine. Measured with immunoSEQ multiplex PCR; TCRdb has only the in-frame clones, and not every one. The sample consists of around 26,000 clones, about 90% of them appearing once. The sample in question was peripheral blood, obtained 28 days after the second AZD1222 dose. The receptor set was obtained from an adult who received the AZD1222 COVID-19 vaccine.

This chain connects TRBV7-2 to TRBJ2-3; 8 bases match TRBD2. This CDR3 contains 14 residues. Per the germline V gene, CDR1 is SGHTA and CDR2 is FQGNSA. Germline trimming cut 5 bases from V and 5 bases from J; bases unmatched to any gene: 6. CDR3 sequence reads: CASSAGLAEDTQYF. The CDR3 nucleotides read TGTGCCAGCAGCGCAGGACTAGCAGAAGATACGCAGTATTTT.

This chain links TRBV18 with TRBJ2-2; a weak D match, TRBD2 (6 bases). The V and J ends lost 6 bases and 1 base respectively, with 9 bases between them. CDR1 and CDR2 (germline): KGHSH, LQKENI. The CDR3 runs 14 residues. The CDR3 here is CASSGDLNTGELFF. The CDR3 nucleotides are TGTGCCAGCTCGGGGGACTTGAACACCGGGGAGCTGTTTTTT. The variable domain in full, with the rest retrieved from reference TRBV18 and TRBJ2-2, is NAGVMQNPRHLVRRRGQEARLRCSPMKGHSHVYWYRQLPEEGLKFMVYLQKENIIDESGMPKERFSAEFPKEGPSILRIQQVVRGDSAAYFCASSGDLNTGELFFGEGSRLTVL.

The rearrangement links TRBV5-1 to TRBJ2-3; TRBD1 matches 10 bases. The CDR3 runs 14 residues. V lost 4 bases to trimming and J lost 3 bases; unmatched junction nucleotides: 2. The germline gives CDR1 SGHRS, CDR2 YFSETQ. The CDR3 DNA reads TGCGCCAGCAGCGCGGGACAGGGGACAGATACGCAGTATTTT. Translated: CASSAGQGTDTQYF. Full variable domain (missing parts from reference TRBV5-1 and TRBJ2-3): KAGVTQTPRYLIKTRGQQVTLSCSPISGHRSVSWYQQTPGQGLQFLFEYFSETQRNKGNFPGRFSGRQFSNSRSEMNVSTLELGDSALYLCASSAGQGTDTQYFGPGTRLTVL.

This chain uses TRBV9 with TRBJ1-3, with D unresolved. Looked up from germline, CDR1 is SGDLS and CDR2 is YYNGEE. V shed 0 bases and J shed 0 bases, with 13 bases lying between them. The CDR3 has 17 residues. The DNA for the CDR3 is TGTGCCAGCAGCGTAGATCCGGTTATCTCCTCTGGAAACACCATATATTTT. It yields the protein CASSVDPVISSGNTIYF.

V usage is TRBV13 and J usage is TRBJ2-1; a weak D match, TRBD2 (5 bases). Germline V gives CDR1 PRHDT, CDR2 FYEKMQ (reference sequence). V was shortened by 4 bases and J by 3 bases, with 13 bases between the two germline ends. CDR3 size: 15 residues. CDR3 DNA sequence: TGTGCCAGCAGCTCACCGGGCGGACTCTACAATGAGCAGTTCTTC. Its translation is CASSSPGGLYNEQFF.